The source of this TCR beta chain is a study of blood T cell repertoires in COVID-19. Study summary: Nucleic acid was either cDNA or gDNA, and it came from T cells, B-cell-depleted T cells, or PBMCs.

Here immunoSEQ multiplex PCR was the method, and the copy in TCRdb shows in-frame clones only, minus some. The sample holds under 12,000 clones, 80% to 90% seen once. This CDR3 spans 16 amino acids. CDR1 and CDR2 (germline): LGHNA, YSLEER. V trimming: 2 bases; J trimming: 5 bases; junction bases outside the gene matches: 2. Sequencing was performed on peripheral blood. J is TRBJ2-2 and V is TRBV4-3; 13 bases align to TRBD2. The receptor was isolated from a human donor in a cohort sampled during active COVID-19. CDR3 nucleotides: TGCGCCAGCAGCCAAAGACTAGCGGGAGGTACCGGGGAGCTGTTTTTT. Amino acids: CASSQRLAGGTGELFF.